These 14 T cell receptor beta chains were all obtained from the same sample, sequenced in a study of graft-versus-host responses after intestinal transplantation. Antigens for these TCRs are unknown. Sequenced by immunoSEQ multiplex PCR; TCRdb stores in-frame clones only, minus some. The sample contains some 110,000 clones, approximately 84% of which appear only once. The sequences come from unstimulated CD4+ T cells sorted from spleen or lymph node cells, collected before intestinal transplant. Receptors originate from a human donor who received an intestinal transplant.

The chain couples TRBV10-3 to TRBJ1-5; tentatively, D is TRBD1 (6 bases). Trimming cost V 3 bases and J 3 bases, with 18 bases left between them. Germline assignment: CDR1 ENHRY and CDR2 SYGVKD. This CDR3 comprises 17 residues. CDR3 sequence (DNA): TGTGCCATCAGTGAAGGAGGCGGAGGGACATACAATCAGCCCCAGCATTTT. This gives the protein CAISEGGGGTYNQPQHF.

The V call is TRBV5-1, the J call TRBJ2-5, with 9 bases fitting TRBD1. The CDR3 contains 14 residues. CDR1 is SGHRS and CDR2 is YFSETQ in the germline V gene. Unmatched junction bases numbered 5, after V lost 4 bases and J lost 4 bases. CDR3 loop: CASSQGQGPETQYF. The CDR3 bases are TGCGCCAGCAGCCAGGGACAGGGTCCAGAGACCCAGTACTTC.

The chain joins TRBV28 to TRBJ1-4; D call uncertain. Germline CDR1 MDHEN, CDR2 SYDVKM. The length of the CDR3 is 12 residues. Trimming stripped 1 base from V and 10 bases from J, with 7 bases between. The CDR3 nucleotides are TGTGCCAGCAGTTTATCCTCCCCAAAACTGTTTTTT. It is translated as CASSLSSPKLFF. Using reference TRBV28 and TRBJ1-4 for the parts outside the CDR3, the full variable domain is DVKVTQSSRYLVKRTGEKVFLECVQDMDHENMFWYRQDPGLGLRLIYFSYDVKMKEKGDIPEGYSVSREKKERFSLILESASTNQTSMYLCASSLSSPKLFFGSGTQLSVL.

The chain has TRBV7-2 and TRBJ1-1, with 8 bases aligning to TRBD1. This CDR3 comprises 15 residues. CDR1 is SGHTA, CDR2 FQGNSA, per germline. Trimming cost V 3 bases and J 1 base; bases outside gene matches: 4. Here the CDR3 DNA reads TGTGCCAGCAGCTTTGGGGACAGGCGGAACACTGAAGCTTTCTTT. It encodes CASSFGDRRNTEAFF. The whole variable domain, filled in from reference TRBV7-2 and TRBJ1-1, reads GAGVSQSPSNKVTEKGKDVELRCDPISGHTALYWYRQSLGQGLEFLIYFQGNSAPDKSGLPSDRFSAERTGGSVSTLTIQRTQQEDSAVYLCASSFGDRRNTEAFFGQGTRLTVV.

The chain carries TRBV30 and TRBJ1-5; 9 positions match TRBD1. This CDR3 contains 14 residues. J gave up 5 bases and V 5 bases, and 7 bases lay outside the gene matches. Germline CDR1 and CDR2: GTSNPN and SVGIG (reference sequence). CDR3 sequence (DNA): TGTGCCTGGGACCGGGACAGGGCGGATCAGCCCCAGCATTTT. Translation gives CAWDRDRADQPQHF.

This chain uses TRBV6-4 with TRBJ1-2; D is uncertain. The V gene's germline CDR1 is MRHNA and CDR2 SNTAGT. V lost 6 bases to trimming and J lost 4 bases, with 21 bases between them. The CDR3 is made up of 16 amino acids. CDR3 sequence reads: CASSEVTLEKTYGYTF. The DNA for the CDR3 is TGTGCCAGCAGCGAGGTCACTTTAGAAAAGACCTATGGCTACACCTTC.

The chain is built from TRBV5-5 and TRBJ2-5; D is uncertain. The assigned J gene may be wrong: the sequence end matches TRBJ2-7 better. The CDR3 totals 13 residues. Germline V lookup: CDR1 SGHKS, CDR2 YYEKEE (reference sequence). The chain's CDR3 is CASSSGSSYEQYF. The CDR3 DNA reads TGTGCCAGCAGCTCGGGTAGCTCCTACGAGCAGTACTTC.

Only one count was recorded for this clone. This chain links TRBV2 with TRBJ2-3; D is possibly TRBD2 (6 bases). V shed 6 bases and J shed 1 base, with 8 bases lying between them. This CDR3 contains 13 residues. In germline, CDR1 is SNHLY, CDR2 FYNNEI. CDR3 amino acids: CASSGGGTDTQYF. Written as DNA, the CDR3 is TGTGCCAGCAGCGGAGGGGGCACAGATACGCAGTATTTT. Drawing the rest from reference TRBV2 and TRBJ2-3, the complete variable domain is EPEVTQTPSHQVTQMGQEVILRCVPISNHLYFYWYRQILGQKVEFLVSFYNNEISEKSEIFDDQFSVERPDGSNFTLKIRSTKLEDSAMYFCASSGGGTDTQYFGPGTRLTVL.

This sequence joins TRBV9 and TRBJ1-1; no clear D. Between the trimmed V and J ends, which lost 0 bases and 0 bases, there was a span of 6 bases. Looked up from germline, CDR1 is SGDLS and CDR2 is YYNGEE. The CDR3 length is 14 residues. CDR3 protein: CASSVGRLNTEAFF. The CDR3 DNA is TGTGCCAGCAGCGTAGGACGGCTGAACACTGAAGCTTTCTTT.

The V and J genes are TRBV6-6 and TRBJ1-5; 8 bases match TRBD1. CDR1 is MNHNY and CDR2 is SVGAGI in the germline V gene (reference sequence). This CDR3 has 16 residues. V lost 7 bases and J lost 2; bases outside the gene matches: 10. CDR3 sequence: CASITHMTGGNQPQHF. The CDR3 DNA sequence: TGTGCCAGCATAACGCACATGACAGGGGGCAATCAGCCCCAGCATTTT.

This clone appeared once. V usage is TRBV7-2 and J usage is TRBJ2-7; 11 nucleotides agree with TRBD2. V gave up 1 base and J gave up 4 bases; unmatched junction bases: 3. Germline V gives CDR1 SGHTA, CDR2 FQGNSA. The length of the CDR3 is 15 residues. The CDR3 spells CASSLELAGGYEQYF. Written as DNA, the CDR3 is TGTGCCAGCAGCTTAGAGTTAGCGGGGGGGTACGAGCAGTACTTC.

This rearrangement joins TRBV28 to TRBJ2-4; 9 positions match TRBD1. This CDR3 spans 17 amino acids. Germline lookup yields CDR1 MDHEN and CDR2 SYDVKM. The J segment lost 0 bases and the V segment lost 5 bases, leaving 8 bases of the junction unmatched. The CDR3 bases are TGTGCCAGCAGTCAACCGGGACAGGGATTAGCCAAAAACATTCAGTACTTC. Amino acid sequence: CASSQPGQGLAKNIQYF.

The chain recombines TRBV5-6 with TRBJ1-2, with D possibly matching TRBD1 (5 bases). Germline V lookup: CDR1 SGHDT, CDR2 YYEEEE. CDR3 length equals 13 residues. V was cut by 3 bases and J by 4 bases, with 10 bases left in between. The CDR3 spells CASSSTRGYGYTF. The CDR3 DNA sequence: TGTGCCAGCAGCTCGACAAGGGGCTATGGCTACACCTTC. Supplemented by reference TRBV5-6 and TRBJ1-2, the full variable domain reads DAGVTQSPTHLIKTRGQQVTLRCSPKSGHDTVSWYQQALGQGPQFIFQYYEEEERQRGNFPDRFSGHQFPNYSSELNVNALLLGDSALYLCASSSTRGYGYTFGSGTRLTVV.

The V call is TRBV7-2, the J call TRBJ2-2; the D is unclear. Per germline, CDR1 SGHTA and CDR2 FQGNSA. The CDR3 extends over 13 amino acids. Deletions cut 3 bases from V and 4 bases from J, with 6 bases between. DNA for the CDR3: TGTGCCAGCAGCTTCGATATCACCGGGGAGCTGTTTTTT. As protein: CASSFDITGELFF.